This TCR beta chain emerged from a study of blood T cell repertoires in COVID-19. Study overall: Acute-phase and convalescent COVID-19 samples originated in the United States, Italy and Spain. The cDNA or gDNA used as material had been derived from T cells, B-cell-depleted T cells, or PBMCs.

The table came from immunoSEQ multiplex PCR; TCRdb's copy has only in-frame clones and leaves some out. Here the sample spans roughly 61,000 clones, approximately 70% being singletons. Within the 2 weeks before study entry, each person in the exposed group met a COVID-19 case. This CDR3 spans 17 amino acids. Per germline, CDR1 MDHEN and CDR2 SYDVKM. With V trimmed by 6 bases and J by 5 bases, 15 bases remained unmatched. The V gene is TRBV28, the J gene TRBJ2-1; 8 nucleotides align to TRBD1. This receptor was obtained from an older woman who had been exposed to COVID-19. Input material: PBMCs or T cells enriched from blood (not recorded which). The CDR3 loop is CASRPSLGQGANNEQFF. The CDR3 bases are TGTGCCAGCAGACCTAGTCTAGGACAGGGAGCCAACAATGAGCAGTTCTTC.